The 25 T cell receptor beta chains below come from one sample, sequenced in a study of shared T cell receptors in the human thymus. Method: immunoSEQ multiplex PCR; TCRdb's copy keeps in-frame clones and lacks some. The sample contains about 660,000 clones, about 89% of which appear only once. These same data were also listed under a study on human thymus T cells.

Specimen: thymocytes. The origin of the receptors is a boy in the first two years of life with a congenital heart defect.

J is TRBJ2-2 and V is TRBV27, with TRBD1 identical over 8 bases. V dropped 6 bases and J dropped 4; count of bases not matched to a gene: 4. The CDR3 runs to 14 residues. CDR1 MNHEY and CDR2 SMNVEV come from the germline V gene (reference sequence). The DNA of the CDR3 is TGTGCCAGCAGGGGGACAGGCGGCACCGGGGAGCTGTTTTTT. It translates to CASRGTGGTGELFF.

In DNA form, the CDR3 reads TGTGCCAGCAGCTTAGGCAGGGGGCGAATCCGGTTCTTC. It encodes CASSLGRGRIRFF. The chain couples TRBV11-2 to TRBJ2-1; TRBD1 agrees at 8 bases. This CDR3 has 13 amino acids. Per the germline V gene, CDR1 is SGHAT and CDR2 is FQNNGV. Trimming at V came to 1 base and at J to 15 bases, leaving 8 bases not matched to a gene.

This rearrangement joins TRBV2 to TRBJ1-1; D may be TRBD1 (5 bases). The CDR3 totals 14 residues. From germline, CDR1 is SNHLY and CDR2 FYNNEI. V dropped 9 bases and J dropped 0 bases, with 14 bases sitting between them. CDR3 in amino acids: CARPSGEMNTEAFF. DNA of the CDR3: TGTGCCAGGCCCTCGGGGGAAATGAACACTGAAGCTTTCTTT.

The chain links TRBV14 to TRBJ2-7; perhaps TRBD1 as D (6 bases). The CDR3 has 20 amino acids. V lost 0 bases, J lost 4 bases, and 28 bases lay in between. In germline, CDR1 is SGHDN, CDR2 FVKESK. CDR3 residues: CASSQDPPGHGMLGLYEQYF. The CDR3 DNA reads TGTGCCAGCAGCCAAGACCCTCCGGGACATGGGATGTTAGGTCTGTACGAGCAGTACTTC.

CDR3 protein: CASSRLTSGGVSEDEQYF. The CDR3 DNA is TGTGCCAGCTCACGTTTGACTAGCGGGGGGGTCTCGGAAGACGAGCAGTACTTC. V gene TRBV18 combines with J gene TRBJ2-7; 14 positions match TRBD2. The CDR3 has 18 residues. Germline V CDR1 and CDR2: KGHSH, LQKENI. J was trimmed by 5 bases and V by 4 bases; bases with no gene match: 13.

This clone was recorded once. The gene calls are TRBV4-3 and TRBJ1-5, with D tentatively TRBD1 (5 bases). V was clipped by 0 bases and J by 6 bases, with 24 bases between them. This CDR3 has 19 amino acids. CDR1 is LGHNA, CDR2 YSLEER, per germline. The CDR3, as DNA: TGCGCCAGCAGCCAAGAGTTAGTCAGGGAGGAGGGTTTGGGTCAGCCCCAGCATTTT. Protein sequence: CASSQELVREEGLGQPQHF.

The chain has TRBV27 and TRBJ2-2; 12 nucleotides line up with TRBD2. V shed 4 bases, J shed 1 base, and the junction held 7 bases outside the gene matches. CDR3 length equals 18 residues. The germline gives CDR1 MNHEY, CDR2 SMNVEV (reference sequence). DNA of the CDR3: TGTGCCAGCAGTTCCCGAAAGGGACTAGCGGGGAACACCGGGGAGCTGTTTTTT. This encodes CASSSRKGLAGNTGELFF.

This clone was observed a single time. The chain carries TRBV6-6 and TRBJ1-5; 9 nucleotides agree with TRBD1. V lost 4 bases and J lost 3; bases outside the gene matches: 4. The CDR3 contains 15 residues. The germline V gene encodes CDR1 MNHNY and CDR2 SVGAGI (reference sequence). DNA for the CDR3: TGTGCCAGCAGTTGGGACAGGGAGAACAATCAGCCCCAGCATTTT. Translating it yields CASSWDRENNQPQHF.

The chain recombines TRBV27 with TRBJ2-7, with 12 nucleotides matching TRBD2. Germline loops: CDR1 MNHEY, CDR2 SMNVEV (reference sequence). CDR3 length: 16 amino acids. The V segment lost 0 bases and the J segment 6 bases; nucleotides outside the gene matches: 6. In DNA form, the CDR3 reads TGTGCCAGCAGTTTATCTCGACTAGCGGGAGCCCCCGAGCAGTACTTC. Its translation: CASSLSRLAGAPEQYF.

In regard to this clone: Other DNA sequences in this specimen translate into the identical CDR3. The V and J genes are TRBV7-9 and TRBJ2-7, with 9 nucleotides matching TRBD1. In germline, CDR1 is SEHNR, CDR2 FQNEAQ (reference sequence). After removal of 0 bases from V and 4 bases from J, the junction contained 4 bases not matched to a gene. There are 15 residues in the CDR3. Here the CDR3 reads CASSLAGTGTYEQYF. Written as DNA, the CDR3 is TGTGCCAGCAGCTTAGCCGGGACAGGGACTTACGAGCAGTACTTC.

Here the CDR3 DNA reads TGCGCCAGCAGCCACCTCTCCGGGACAGCCTACAATGAGCAGTTCTTC. Its protein is CASSHLSGTAYNEQFF. V and J are TRBV4-3 and TRBJ2-1; 7 positions match TRBD1. This CDR3 has 16 amino acids. V trimming: 3 bases; J trimming: 2 bases; junction bases outside the gene matches: 7. Germline CDR1 and CDR2: LGHNA and YSLEER.

The gene calls are TRBV7-2 and TRBJ2-7, with 9 bases identical to TRBD1. Germline V gene data show CDR1 as SGHTA and CDR2 as FQGNSA. This CDR3 has 15 amino acids. The V segment lost 1 base and the J segment 5 bases; nucleotides outside the gene matches: 6. The CDR3 protein is CASSLVLGQGNEQYF. The CDR3, as DNA: TGTGCCAGCAGCTTAGTTCTCGGACAGGGGAACGAGCAGTACTTC.

This chain connects TRBV6-1 to TRBJ1-3; D possibly corresponds to TRBD1 (5 bases). Germline CDR1 is MNHNS and CDR2 is SASEGT. The V end lost 6 bases, the J end lost 0 bases, and 12 bases lay between the germline ends. The CDR3 sequence is 15 residues long. This CDR3 reads CASRSSRGSGNTIYF. The DNA of the CDR3 is TGTGCCAGCAGGAGTTCAAGGGGCTCTGGAAACACCATATATTTT.

The gene calls are TRBV27 and TRBJ2-2; 12 positions match TRBD2. Germline lookup yields CDR1 MNHEY and CDR2 SMNVEV (reference sequence). V lost 5 bases and J lost 4; bases outside the gene matches: 5. CDR3 length equals 16 residues. CDR3 bases: TGTGCCAGCAGTCCGGGGACTAGCGGGTTCACCGGGGAGCTGTTTTTT. It specifies CASSPGTSGFTGELFF.

This chain joins TRBV4-3 and TRBJ2-7; 9 nucleotides agree with TRBD2. Germline V gene data show CDR1 as LGHNA and CDR2 as YSLEER. The CDR3 has 15 residues. With V trimmed by 2 bases and J by 4 bases, 6 bases remained unmatched. Here the CDR3 reads CASSQFLTSGYEQYF. CDR3 sequence (DNA): TGCGCCAGCAGCCAATTCCTTACTAGCGGGTACGAGCAGTACTTC.

CDR3 region: CAWSDTLKETQYF. The CDR3 coding sequence is TGTGCCTGGAGCGACACACTTAAAGAGACCCAGTACTTC. The gene calls are TRBV30 and TRBJ2-5; no firm D call. From germline, CDR1 is GTSNPN and CDR2 SVGIG (reference sequence). There are 13 residues in the CDR3. V lost 3 bases and J 3 bases, leaving 11 bases between the germline ends.

V usage is TRBV6-4 and J usage is TRBJ2-5; 8 positions match TRBD2. This CDR3 contains 16 residues. The germline V gene has CDR1 MRHNA and CDR2 SNTAGT. V shed 11 bases, J shed 2 bases, and the junction held 16 bases outside the gene matches. CDR3 sequence reads: CASPLLRSGSQETQYF. The CDR3 nucleotides read TGTGCCTCCCCTTTGCTGAGAAGCGGGAGTCAAGAGACCCAGTACTTC.

This clone was found a few times. V gene TRBV7-9 combines with J gene TRBJ1-1; 10 nucleotides align to TRBD1. Germline CDR1 SEHNR, CDR2 FQNEAQ (reference sequence). V shed 6 bases, J shed 3 bases, and the junction held 4 bases outside the gene matches. This CDR3 comprises 14 residues. CDR3 nucleotide sequence: TGTGCCAGCAGTAAAGACAGGGGGCACACTGAAGCTTTCTTT. This sequence encodes CASSKDRGHTEAFF. Supplemented by reference TRBV7-9 and TRBJ1-1, the full variable domain reads DTGVSQNPRHKITKRGQNVTFRCDPISEHNRLYWYRQTLGQGPEFLTYFQNEAQLEKSRLLSDRFSAERPKGSFSTLEIQRTEQGDSAMYLCASSKDRGHTEAFFGQGTRLTVV.

This chain links TRBV7-2 with TRBJ2-2, with 7 bases matching TRBD1. The CDR3 totals 16 residues. V shed 4 bases and J 6 bases; nucleotides not matched to a gene: 11. Germline CDR1 and CDR2: SGHTA and FQGNSA. The CDR3 loop reads CASSSGGVAPAGELFF. CDR3 bases: TGTGCCAGCAGCTCAGGGGGAGTAGCGCCCGCCGGGGAGCTGTTTTTT.

This chain connects TRBV28 to TRBJ1-4, with 8 bases fitting TRBD1. The V segment lost 3 bases and the J segment 4 bases; nucleotides outside the gene matches: 7. Germline V gives CDR1 MDHEN, CDR2 SYDVKM. This CDR3 spans 16 amino acids. The CDR3 DNA reads as TGTGCCAGCAGTTTTTGGCAGGGGGCTTATAATGAAAAACTGTTTTTT. Translation gives CASSFWQGAYNEKLFF.

The gene calls are TRBV12-5 and TRBJ2-7; D not resolved. The CDR3 totals 12 residues. The germline V gene encodes CDR1 LGHNT and CDR2 FRNRAP. Trimming took 2 bases from V and 6 from J, leaving 8 bases between them. CDR3 nucleotide sequence: TGTGCTAGTGGTTTGATTCCCGGCGAGCAGTACTTC. Its translation is CASGLIPGEQYF.

This clone was observed a few times. This chain uses TRBV4-3 with TRBJ1-4, with D possibly matching TRBD1 (6 bases). V dropped 0 bases and J dropped 5 bases, with 19 bases sitting between them. Germline loops: CDR1 LGHNA, CDR2 YSLEER. The CDR3 contains 18 residues. CDR3 coding DNA: TGCGCCAGCAGCCAAGAGACAGGTTGGGCTAGTTCGAATGAAAAACTGTTTTTT. Translated: CASSQETGWASSNEKLFF.

The rearrangement uses TRBV4-3 and TRBJ2-3, with TRBD2 matching over 11 bases. Looked up from germline, CDR1 is LGHNA and CDR2 is YSLEER. CDR3 length equals 15 residues. The V and J ends lost 4 bases and 6 bases, in that order; junction bases with no gene match: 6. In DNA, the CDR3 is TGCGCCAGCAGCCCTGGGACTAGCGGCTCCGATACGCAGTATTTT. Translating gives CASSPGTSGSDTQYF.

This chain joins TRBV28 and TRBJ2-7; D is unclear. Germline CDR1 and CDR2: MDHEN and SYDVKM. Trimming shortened V by 6 bases and J by 4 bases, and 19 bases separated the two germline ends. The CDR3 is 15 residues long. The CDR3 bases are TGTGCCAGCAGCCCGCGGCACTCCTCCCGGTACGAGCAGTACTTC. Translating gives CASSPRHSSRYEQYF.

This clone occurred once. One end of the junction does not line up with germline, which may come from a read error. Other DNA sequences in the same sample also yield this CDR3. V usage is TRBV6-1 and J usage is TRBJ1-6; 8 nucleotides match TRBD1. The CDR3 is 14 amino acids. Germline V lookup: CDR1 MNHNS, CDR2 SASEGT. The CDR3: CASSPGTGDSPLHF. CDR3 in DNA: TGTGCCAGCAGTCCCGGGACAGGAGATTCGCCCCTCCACTTT.